These 6 T cell receptor beta chains were all obtained from the same sample, sequenced in a study of cytomegalovirus exposure and HLA in healthy donors. TCRdb keeps only in-frame clones here, not all; method: immunoSEQ multiplex PCR. The data hold roughly 150,000 clones, with around nine tenths observed a single time. The specimen was PBMCs. All receptors derive from a man between 18 and 29 years old in good health and CMV-seronegative.

The chain uses TRBV7-2 and TRBJ1-4; 7 nucleotides align to TRBD1. Trimming at V came to 1 base and at J to 8 bases, leaving 1 base not matched to a gene. The CDR3 sequence is 13 residues long. Germline V gene lookup returns CDR1 SGHTA and CDR2 FQGNSA. DNA of the CDR3: TGTGCCAGCAGCTTAGGCAGGGGGGAAAAACTGTTTTTT. This encodes CASSLGRGEKLFF.

This chain connects TRBV7-2 to TRBJ1-5, with D perhaps matching TRBD1 (6 bases). This CDR3 is 15 amino acids long. The V gene's germline CDR1 is SGHTA and CDR2 FQGNSA. Between the trimmed V and J ends, which lost 5 bases and 1 base, there was a span of 12 bases. CDR3 nucleotide sequence: TGTGCCAGCAGCCTACAGGGTAACAGCAATCAGCCCCAGCATTTT. As protein: CASSLQGNSNQPQHF.

J is TRBJ1-1 and V is TRBV14; perhaps TRBD1 as D (6 bases). The CDR3 spans 16 residues. The germline gives CDR1 SGHDN, CDR2 FVKESK. V was clipped by 2 bases and J by 0 bases, with 13 bases between them. CDR3 region: CASSQLDSTLNTEAFF. CDR3 nucleotide sequence: TGTGCCAGCAGCCAATTGGACAGCACTTTGAACACTGAAGCTTTCTTT.

This clone was observed once. J is TRBJ2-2 and V is TRBV4-2, with a weak D call TRBD2 (5 bases). Germline loops: CDR1 LGHNA, CDR2 YNFKEQ. CDR3 length equals 15 residues. Between the trimmed V and J ends, which lost 4 bases and 7 bases, there was a span of 16 bases. CDR3 sequence: CASSPTTNGYGELFF. The CDR3 DNA reads as TGTGCCAGCAGCCCCACGACTAACGGGTACGGGGAGCTGTTTTTT.

V gene TRBV30 combines with J gene TRBJ2-2; 7 nucleotides align to TRBD1. Germline V CDR1 and CDR2: GTSNPN, SVGIG (reference sequence). With V trimmed by 2 bases and J by 6 bases, 3 bases remained unmatched. The CDR3 runs to 13 residues. The DNA for the CDR3 is TGTGCCTGGAGTACTACAGGGGCCGGGGAGCTGTTTTTT. This sequence encodes CAWSTTGAGELFF. Variable domain in full (rest from reference TRBV30 and TRBJ2-2): SQTIHQWPATLVQPVGSPLSLECTVEGTSNPNLYWYRQAAGRGLQLLFYSVGIGQISSEVPQNLSASRPQDRQFILSSKKLLLSDSGFYLCAWSTTGAGELFFGEGSRLTVL.

There are a few counts of this clone. The V call is TRBV2, the J call TRBJ2-7; 10 nucleotides line up with TRBD1. V shed 5 bases and J 9 bases; nucleotides not matched to a gene: 1. From germline, CDR1 is SNHLY and CDR2 FYNNEI. The CDR3 sequence is 11 residues long. The CDR3 bases are TGTGCCAGCAGTAGGACAGGGGGGCAGTACGTC. This translates into CASSRTGGQYV.